The present T cell receptor beta chain was sequenced within a study of cytomegalovirus exposure and HLA in healthy donors. PCR involved 60 Vbeta and 13 Jbeta primers. The method was immunoSEQ multiplex PCR; TCRdb's version includes in-frame clones alone and lacks a portion of them. The sample has about 120,000 clones; around 80% are singletons. With 5 bases clipped from V and 2 bases from J, the junction kept 4 bases outside the gene matches. Germline CDR1 reads SGHTA; CDR2 reads FQGNSA. The CDR3 covers 14 residues. The J gene is TRBJ2-3, the V gene TRBV7-2; TRBD2 matches at 7 bases. Sequenced: PBMCs. The source is a female donor in good health and CMV-seropositive. CDR3 DNA sequence: TGTGCCAGCAGCCTGGGACTATTCACAGATACGCAGTATTTT. This encodes CASSLGLFTDTQYF.